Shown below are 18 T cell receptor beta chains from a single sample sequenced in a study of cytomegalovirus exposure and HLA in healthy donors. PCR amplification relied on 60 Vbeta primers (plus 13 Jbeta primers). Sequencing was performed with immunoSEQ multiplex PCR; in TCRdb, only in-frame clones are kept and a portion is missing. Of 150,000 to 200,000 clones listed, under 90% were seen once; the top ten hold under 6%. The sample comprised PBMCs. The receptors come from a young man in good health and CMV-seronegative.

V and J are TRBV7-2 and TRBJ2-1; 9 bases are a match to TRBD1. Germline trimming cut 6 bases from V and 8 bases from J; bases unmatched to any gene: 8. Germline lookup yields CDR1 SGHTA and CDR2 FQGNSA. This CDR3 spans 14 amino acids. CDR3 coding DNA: TGTGCCAGCAGACCTACAGGGGGCGGGGATGAGCAGTTCTTC. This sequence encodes CASRPTGGGDEQFF. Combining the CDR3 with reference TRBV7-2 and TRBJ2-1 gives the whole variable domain GAGVSQSPSNKVTEKGKDVELRCDPISGHTALYWYRQSLGQGLEFLIYFQGNSAPDKSGLPSDRFSAERTGGSVSTLTIQRTQQEDSAVYLCASRPTGGGDEQFFGPGTRLTVL.

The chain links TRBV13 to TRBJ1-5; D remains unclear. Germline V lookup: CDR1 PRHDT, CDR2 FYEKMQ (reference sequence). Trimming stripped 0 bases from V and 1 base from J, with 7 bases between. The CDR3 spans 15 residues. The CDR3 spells CASSLGRQSNQPQHF. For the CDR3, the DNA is TGTGCCAGCAGCTTAGGCCGCCAGAGCAATCAGCCCCAGCATTTT.

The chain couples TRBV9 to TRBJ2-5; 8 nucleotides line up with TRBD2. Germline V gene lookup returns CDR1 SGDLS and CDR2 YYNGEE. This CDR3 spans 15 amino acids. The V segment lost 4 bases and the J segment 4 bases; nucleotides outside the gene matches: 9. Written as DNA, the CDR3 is TGTGCCAGCAGCCCGCGGCGGAGCGGGGGAGAGACCCAGTACTTC. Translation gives CASSPRRSGGETQYF.

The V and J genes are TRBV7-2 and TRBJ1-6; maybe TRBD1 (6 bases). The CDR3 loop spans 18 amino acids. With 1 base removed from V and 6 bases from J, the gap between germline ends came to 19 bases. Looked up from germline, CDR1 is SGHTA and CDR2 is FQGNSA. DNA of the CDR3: TGTGCCAGCAGCTTAGGGGGGGGCCCGGGAAATACTAATTCACCCCTCCACTTT. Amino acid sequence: CASSLGGGPGNTNSPLHF.

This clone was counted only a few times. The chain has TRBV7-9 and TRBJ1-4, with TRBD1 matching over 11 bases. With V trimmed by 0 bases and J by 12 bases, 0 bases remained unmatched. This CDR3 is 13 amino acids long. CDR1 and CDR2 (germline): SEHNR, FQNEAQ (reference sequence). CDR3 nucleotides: TGTGCCAGCAGCTTAGCGGGACAGGGGGAACTGTTTTTT. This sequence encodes CASSLAGQGELFF.

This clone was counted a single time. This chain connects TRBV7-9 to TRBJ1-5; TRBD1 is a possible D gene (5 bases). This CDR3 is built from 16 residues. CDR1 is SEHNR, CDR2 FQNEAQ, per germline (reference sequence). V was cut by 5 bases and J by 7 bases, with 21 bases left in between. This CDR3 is CASSPTDRKQSQPQHF. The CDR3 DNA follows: TGTGCCAGCAGCCCGACCGACAGAAAACAAAGCCAGCCCCAGCATTTT. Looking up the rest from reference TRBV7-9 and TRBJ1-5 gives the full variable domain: DTGVSQNPRHKITKRGQNVTFRCDPISEHNRLYWYRQTLGQGPEFLTYFQNEAQLEKSRLLSDRFSAERPKGSFSTLEIQRTEQGDSAMYLCASSPTDRKQSQPQHFGDGTRLSIL.

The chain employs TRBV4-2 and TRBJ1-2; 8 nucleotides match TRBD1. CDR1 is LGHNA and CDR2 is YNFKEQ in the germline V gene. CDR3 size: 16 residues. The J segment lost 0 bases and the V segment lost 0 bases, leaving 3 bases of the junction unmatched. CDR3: CASSQDTGGTNYGYTF. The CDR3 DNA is TGTGCCAGCAGCCAAGATACAGGGGGTACTAACTATGGCTACACCTTC.

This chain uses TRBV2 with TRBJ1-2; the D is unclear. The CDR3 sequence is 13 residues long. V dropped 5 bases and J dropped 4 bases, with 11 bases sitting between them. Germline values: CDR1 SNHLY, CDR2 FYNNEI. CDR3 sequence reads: CASSSTRTYGYTF. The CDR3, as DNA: TGTGCCAGCAGTTCCACGAGAACCTATGGCTACACCTTC.

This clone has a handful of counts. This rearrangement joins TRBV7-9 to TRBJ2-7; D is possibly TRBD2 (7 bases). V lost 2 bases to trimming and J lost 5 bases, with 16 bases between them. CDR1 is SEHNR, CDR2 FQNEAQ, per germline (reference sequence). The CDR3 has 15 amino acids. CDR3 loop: CASSLRGTGGNEQYF. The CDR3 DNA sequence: TGTGCCAGCAGCTTAAGGGGGACGGGGGGCAACGAGCAGTACTTC.

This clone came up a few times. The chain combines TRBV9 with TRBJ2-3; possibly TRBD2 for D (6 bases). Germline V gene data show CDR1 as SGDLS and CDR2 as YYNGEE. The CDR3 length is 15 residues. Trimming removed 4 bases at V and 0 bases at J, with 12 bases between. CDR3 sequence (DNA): TGTGCCAGCAGCACGGACGGGACTAGCACAGATACGCAGTATTTT. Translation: CASSTDGTSTDTQYF.

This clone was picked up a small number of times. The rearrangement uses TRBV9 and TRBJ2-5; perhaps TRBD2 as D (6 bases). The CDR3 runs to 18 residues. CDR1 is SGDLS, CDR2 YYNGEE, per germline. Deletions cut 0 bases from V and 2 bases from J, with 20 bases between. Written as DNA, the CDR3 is TGTGCCAGCAGCGTAGGAGGGACTTTAGGTGCCGGGCAAGAGACCCAGTACTTC. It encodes CASSVGGTLGAGQETQYF.

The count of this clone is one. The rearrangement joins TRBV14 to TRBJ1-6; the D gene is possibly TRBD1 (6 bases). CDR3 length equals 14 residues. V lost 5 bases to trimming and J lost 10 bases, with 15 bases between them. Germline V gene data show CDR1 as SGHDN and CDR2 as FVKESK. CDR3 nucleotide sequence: TGTGCCAGCAGCATACAGGGCTCCCAGTCACCCCTCCACTTT. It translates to CASSIQGSQSPLHF.

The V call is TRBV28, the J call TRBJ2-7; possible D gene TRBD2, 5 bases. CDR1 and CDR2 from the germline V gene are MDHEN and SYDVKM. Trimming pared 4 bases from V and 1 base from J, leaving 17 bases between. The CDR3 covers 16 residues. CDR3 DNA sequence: TGTGCCAGCAGTTCCCCCGGGAACCTCTATTCCTACGAGCAGTACTTC. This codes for CASSSPGNLYSYEQYF.

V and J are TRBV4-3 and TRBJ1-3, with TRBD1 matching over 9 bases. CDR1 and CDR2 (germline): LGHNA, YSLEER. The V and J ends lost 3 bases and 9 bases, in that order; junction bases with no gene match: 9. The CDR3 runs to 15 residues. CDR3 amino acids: CASSHRPGQGRTIYF. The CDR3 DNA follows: TGCGCCAGCAGCCATCGACCGGGACAGGGCCGCACCATATATTTT.

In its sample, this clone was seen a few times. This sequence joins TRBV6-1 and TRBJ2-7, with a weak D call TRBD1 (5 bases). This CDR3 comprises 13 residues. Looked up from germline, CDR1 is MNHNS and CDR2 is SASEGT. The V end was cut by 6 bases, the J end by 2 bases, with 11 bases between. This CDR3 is CASRDSSAYEQYF. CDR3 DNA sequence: TGTGCCAGCAGAGACAGTTCGGCCTACGAGCAGTACTTC.

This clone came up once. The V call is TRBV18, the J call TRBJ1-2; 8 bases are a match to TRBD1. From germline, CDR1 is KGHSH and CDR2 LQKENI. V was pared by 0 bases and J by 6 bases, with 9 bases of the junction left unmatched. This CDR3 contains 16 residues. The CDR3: CASSPPGRQGMDGYTF. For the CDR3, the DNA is TGTGCCAGCTCACCACCGGGTCGACAGGGGATGGATGGCTACACCTTC.

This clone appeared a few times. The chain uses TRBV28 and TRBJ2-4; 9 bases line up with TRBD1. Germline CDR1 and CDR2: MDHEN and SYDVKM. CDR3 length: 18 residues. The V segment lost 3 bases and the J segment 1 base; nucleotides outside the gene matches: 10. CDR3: CASSFSGTGYWAKNIQYF. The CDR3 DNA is TGTGCCAGCAGTTTTTCCGGGACAGGGTATTGGGCCAAAAACATTCAGTACTTC.

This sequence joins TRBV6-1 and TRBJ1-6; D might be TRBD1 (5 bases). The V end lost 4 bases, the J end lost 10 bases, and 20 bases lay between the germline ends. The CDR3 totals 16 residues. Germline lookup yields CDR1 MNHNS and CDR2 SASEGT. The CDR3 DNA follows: TGTGCCAGCAGTGTTCCATTTGGTAGGGGTGACTCACCCCTCCACTTT. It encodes CASSVPFGRGDSPLHF.